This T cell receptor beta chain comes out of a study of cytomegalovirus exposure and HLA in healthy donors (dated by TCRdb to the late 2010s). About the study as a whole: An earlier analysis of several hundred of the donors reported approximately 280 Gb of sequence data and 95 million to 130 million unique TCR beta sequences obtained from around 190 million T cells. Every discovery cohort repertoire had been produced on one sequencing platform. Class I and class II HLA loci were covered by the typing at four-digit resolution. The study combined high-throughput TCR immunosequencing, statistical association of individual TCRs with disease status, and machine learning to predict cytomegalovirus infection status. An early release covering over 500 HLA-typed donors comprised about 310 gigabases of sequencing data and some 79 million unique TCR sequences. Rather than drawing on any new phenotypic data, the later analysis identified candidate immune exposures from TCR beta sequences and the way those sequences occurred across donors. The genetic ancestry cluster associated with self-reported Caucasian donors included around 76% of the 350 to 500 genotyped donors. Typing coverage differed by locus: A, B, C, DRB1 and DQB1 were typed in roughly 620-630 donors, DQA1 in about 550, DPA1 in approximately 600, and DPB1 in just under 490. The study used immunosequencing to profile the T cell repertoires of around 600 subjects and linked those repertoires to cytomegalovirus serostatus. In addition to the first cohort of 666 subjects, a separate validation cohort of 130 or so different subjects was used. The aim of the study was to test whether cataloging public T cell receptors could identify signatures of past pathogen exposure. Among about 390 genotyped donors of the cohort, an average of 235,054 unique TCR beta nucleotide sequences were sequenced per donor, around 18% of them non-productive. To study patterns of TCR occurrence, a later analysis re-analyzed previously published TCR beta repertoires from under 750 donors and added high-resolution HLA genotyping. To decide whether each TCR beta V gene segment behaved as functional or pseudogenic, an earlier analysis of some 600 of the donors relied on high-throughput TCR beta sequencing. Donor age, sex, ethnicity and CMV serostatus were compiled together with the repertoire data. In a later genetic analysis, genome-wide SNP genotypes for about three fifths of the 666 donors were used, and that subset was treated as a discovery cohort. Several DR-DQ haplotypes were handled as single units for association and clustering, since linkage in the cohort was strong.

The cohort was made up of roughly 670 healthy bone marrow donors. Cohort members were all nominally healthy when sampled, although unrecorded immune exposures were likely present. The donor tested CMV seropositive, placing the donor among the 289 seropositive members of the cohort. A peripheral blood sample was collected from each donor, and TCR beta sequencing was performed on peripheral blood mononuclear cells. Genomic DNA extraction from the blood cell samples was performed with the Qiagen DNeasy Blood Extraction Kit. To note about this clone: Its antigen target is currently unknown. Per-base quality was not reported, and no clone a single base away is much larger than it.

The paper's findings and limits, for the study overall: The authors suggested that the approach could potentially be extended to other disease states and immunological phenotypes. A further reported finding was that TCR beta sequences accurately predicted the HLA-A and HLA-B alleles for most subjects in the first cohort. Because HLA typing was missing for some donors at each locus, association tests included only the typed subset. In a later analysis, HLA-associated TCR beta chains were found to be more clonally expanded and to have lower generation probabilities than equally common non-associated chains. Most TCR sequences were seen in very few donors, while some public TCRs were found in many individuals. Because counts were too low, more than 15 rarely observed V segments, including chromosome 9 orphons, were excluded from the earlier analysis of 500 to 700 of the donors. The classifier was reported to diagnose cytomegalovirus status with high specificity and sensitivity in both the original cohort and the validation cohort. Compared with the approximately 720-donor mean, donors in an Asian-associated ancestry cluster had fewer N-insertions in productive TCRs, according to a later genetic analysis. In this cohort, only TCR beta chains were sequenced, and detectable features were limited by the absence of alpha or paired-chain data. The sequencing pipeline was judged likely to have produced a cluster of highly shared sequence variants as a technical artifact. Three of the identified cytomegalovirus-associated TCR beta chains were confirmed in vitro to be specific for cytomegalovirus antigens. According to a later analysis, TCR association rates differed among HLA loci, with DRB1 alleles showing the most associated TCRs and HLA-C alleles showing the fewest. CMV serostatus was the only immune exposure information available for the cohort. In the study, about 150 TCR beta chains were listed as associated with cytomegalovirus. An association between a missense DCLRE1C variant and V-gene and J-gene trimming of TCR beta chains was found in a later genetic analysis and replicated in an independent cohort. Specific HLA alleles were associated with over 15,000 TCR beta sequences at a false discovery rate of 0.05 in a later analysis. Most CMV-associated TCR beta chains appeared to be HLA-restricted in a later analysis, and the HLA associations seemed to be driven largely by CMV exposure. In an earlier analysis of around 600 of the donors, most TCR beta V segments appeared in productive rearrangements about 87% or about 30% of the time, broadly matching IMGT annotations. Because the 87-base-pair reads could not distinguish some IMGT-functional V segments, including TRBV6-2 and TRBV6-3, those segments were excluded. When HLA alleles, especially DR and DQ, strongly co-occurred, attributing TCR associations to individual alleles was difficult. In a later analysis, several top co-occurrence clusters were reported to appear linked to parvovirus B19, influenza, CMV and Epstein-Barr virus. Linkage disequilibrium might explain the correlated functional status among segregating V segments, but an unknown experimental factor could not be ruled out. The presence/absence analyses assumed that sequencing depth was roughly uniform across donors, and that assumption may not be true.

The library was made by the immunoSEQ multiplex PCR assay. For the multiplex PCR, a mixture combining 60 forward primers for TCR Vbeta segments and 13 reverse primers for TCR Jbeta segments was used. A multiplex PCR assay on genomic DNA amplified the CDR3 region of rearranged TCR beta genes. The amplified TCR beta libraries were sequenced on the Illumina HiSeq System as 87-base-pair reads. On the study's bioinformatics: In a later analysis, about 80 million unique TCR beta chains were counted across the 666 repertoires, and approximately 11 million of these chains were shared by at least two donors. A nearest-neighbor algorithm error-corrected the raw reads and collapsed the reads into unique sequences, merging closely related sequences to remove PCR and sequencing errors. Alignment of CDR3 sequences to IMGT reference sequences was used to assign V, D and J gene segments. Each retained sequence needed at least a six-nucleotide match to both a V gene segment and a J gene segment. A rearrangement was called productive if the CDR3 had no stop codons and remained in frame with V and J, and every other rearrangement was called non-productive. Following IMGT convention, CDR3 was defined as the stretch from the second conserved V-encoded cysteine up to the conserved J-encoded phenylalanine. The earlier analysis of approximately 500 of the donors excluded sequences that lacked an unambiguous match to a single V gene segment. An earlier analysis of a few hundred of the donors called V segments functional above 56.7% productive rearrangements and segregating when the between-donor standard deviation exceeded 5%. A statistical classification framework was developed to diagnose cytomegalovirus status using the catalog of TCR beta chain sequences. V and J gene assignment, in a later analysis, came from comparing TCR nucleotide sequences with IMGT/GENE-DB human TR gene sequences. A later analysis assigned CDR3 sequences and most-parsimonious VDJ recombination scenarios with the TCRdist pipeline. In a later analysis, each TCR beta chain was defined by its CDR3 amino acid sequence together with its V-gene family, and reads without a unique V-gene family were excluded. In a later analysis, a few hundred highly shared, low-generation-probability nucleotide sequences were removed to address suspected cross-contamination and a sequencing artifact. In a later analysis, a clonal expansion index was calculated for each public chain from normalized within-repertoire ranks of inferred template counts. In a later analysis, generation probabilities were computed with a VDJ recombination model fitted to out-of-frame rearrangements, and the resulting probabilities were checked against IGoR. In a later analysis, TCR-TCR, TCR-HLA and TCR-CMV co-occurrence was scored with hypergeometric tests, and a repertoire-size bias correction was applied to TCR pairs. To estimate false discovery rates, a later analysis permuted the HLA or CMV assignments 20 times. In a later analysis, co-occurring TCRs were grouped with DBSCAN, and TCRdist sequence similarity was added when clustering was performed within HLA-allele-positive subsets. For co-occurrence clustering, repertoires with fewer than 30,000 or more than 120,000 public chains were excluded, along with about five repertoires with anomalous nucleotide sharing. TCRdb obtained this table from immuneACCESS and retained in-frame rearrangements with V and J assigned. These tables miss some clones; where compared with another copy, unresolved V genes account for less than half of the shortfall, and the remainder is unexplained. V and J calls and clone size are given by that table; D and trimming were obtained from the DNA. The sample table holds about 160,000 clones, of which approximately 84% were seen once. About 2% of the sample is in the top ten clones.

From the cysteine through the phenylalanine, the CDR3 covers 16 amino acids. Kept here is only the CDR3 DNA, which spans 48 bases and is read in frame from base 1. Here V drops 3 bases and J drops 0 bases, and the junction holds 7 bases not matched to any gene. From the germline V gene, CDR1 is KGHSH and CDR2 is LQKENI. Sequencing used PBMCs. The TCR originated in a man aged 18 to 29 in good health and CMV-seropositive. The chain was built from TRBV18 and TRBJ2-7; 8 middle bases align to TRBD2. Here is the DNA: TGTGCCAGCTCACCGGGACTAGTCCAAAGCTCCTACGAGCAGTACTTC. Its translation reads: CASSPGLVQSSYEQYF.